The 30 T cell receptor beta chains below all came from one sample that was sequenced in a study of technical replicates of blood from a handful of donors. Using immunoSEQ multiplex PCR, the repertoire was profiled, and TCRdb retains in-frame clones only, with some absent. The sample includes 45,000 to 50,000 clones, about 90% of them seen just once. Material for sequencing was PBMCs. The receptors shown here come from a human donor in good health. Some clones in this sample may be carry-over from other donors' samples.

J is TRBJ2-2 and V is TRBV19; D call uncertain. V lost 5 bases and J lost 9, with 16 bases in between. This CDR3 is built from 14 residues. CDR1 and CDR2 from the germline V gene are LNHDA and SQIVND (reference sequence). The CDR3 loop reads CASSPSPYYRELFF. The CDR3, as DNA: TGTGCCAGTAGTCCTAGTCCCTATTACAGGGAGCTGTTTTTT.

This sequence joins TRBV11-2 and TRBJ2-3; 7 bases are a match to TRBD2. Germline V lookup: CDR1 SGHAT, CDR2 FQNNGV. CDR3 length: 15 residues. Trimming at V came to 5 bases and at J to 7 bases, leaving 12 bases not matched to a gene. The CDR3 DNA sequence: TGTGCCAGCAGCCCGGACGGGACTACGGGAAATACGCAGTATTTT. Amino acid sequence: CASSPDGTTGNTQYF.

The genes are TRBV30 and TRBJ2-5; D unclear. Trimming took 5 bases from V and 0 from J, leaving 22 bases between them. Germline V gene data show CDR1 as GTSNPN and CDR2 as SVGIG (reference sequence). The CDR3 extends over 17 amino acids. CDR3 DNA sequence: TGTGCCTGGTCAACGTTACGAGGCAACTCGTACCAAGAGACCCAGTACTTC. This translates into CAWSTLRGNSYQETQYF.

About this clone itself: A junction end diverges from the germline sequence, so it may reflect a read error. The genes are TRBV5-6 and TRBJ2-7, with D possibly being TRBD2 (6 bases). Germline V gene data show CDR1 as SGHDT and CDR2 as YYEEEE. The CDR3 has 15 residues. CDR3 amino acids: CVSSLEFSGAYEQYF. The CDR3, as DNA: TGTGTCAGCAGCTTGGAATTTTCGGGGGCCTACGAGCAGTACTTC.

The rearrangement joins TRBV7-2 to TRBJ2-5, with 10 bases lining up with TRBD2. The CDR3 contains 14 residues. The germline V gene has CDR1 SGHTA and CDR2 FQGNSA. V was pared by 3 bases and J by 7 bases, with 5 bases of the junction left unmatched. For the CDR3, the DNA is TGTGCCAGCAGCTTGACTAGCGGGTCTCGGACCCAGTACTTC. Residues: CASSLTSGSRTQYF. The variable domain in full, completed from reference TRBV7-2 and TRBJ2-5, reads GAGVSQSPSNKVTEKGKDVELRCDPISGHTALYWYRQSLGQGLEFLIYFQGNSAPDKSGLPSDRFSAERTGGSVSTLTIQRTQQEDSAVYLCASSLTSGSRTQYFGPGTRLLVL.

The V gene is TRBV29-1, the J gene TRBJ1-2; weak D call: TRBD1 (6 bases). The V and J ends lost 3 bases and 1 base respectively, with 12 bases between them. The CDR3 has 14 residues. CDR1 SQVTM and CDR2 ANQGSEA come from the germline V gene. The CDR3 loop is CSVDEDSLNYGYTF. The CDR3 region has the DNA TGCAGCGTTGACGAGGACAGCCTTAACTATGGCTACACCTTC.

The chain carries TRBV11-2 and TRBJ1-3, with D possibly TRBD1 on 5 matching bases. This CDR3 is 13 amino acids long. Trimming stripped 0 bases from V and 16 bases from J, with 16 bases between. Germline V CDR1 and CDR2: SGHAT, FQNNGV. CDR3 bases: TGTGCCAGCAGCTTAGAGACAGTATCTCCCCCTTATTTT. Translation: CASSLETVSPPYF.

The CDR3 sequence is CASSDSGVDTGELFF. In nucleotides, the CDR3 is TGTGCCAGCAGTGACTCCGGGGTAGACACCGGGGAGCTGTTTTTT. The V call is TRBV6-4, the J call TRBJ2-2; D may be TRBD2 (5 bases). Germline loops: CDR1 MRHNA, CDR2 SNTAGT. Trimming removed 0 bases at V and 3 bases at J, with 8 bases between. This CDR3 has 15 residues.

This chain connects TRBV5-8 to TRBJ1-5; a weak D match, TRBD1 (6 bases). The germline V gene encodes CDR1 SGHTS and CDR2 YDEGEE. This CDR3 spans 18 amino acids. V was shortened by 4 bases and J by 2 bases, with 22 bases between the two germline ends. CDR3 in amino acids: CASSPRGGGLGGNQPQHF. The CDR3, as DNA: TGTGCCAGCAGCCCCCGCGGGGGGGGGCTAGGAGGCAATCAGCCCCAGCATTTT.

The chain is built from TRBV2 and TRBJ2-1, with 8 nucleotides matching TRBD2. V lost 3 bases and J lost 7; bases outside the gene matches: 8. The CDR3 totals 15 residues. CDR1 and CDR2 (germline): SNHLY, FYNNEI. CDR3 DNA: TGTGCCAGCAGTGAGACCGGGAGGGCCGGGAATGAGCAGTTCTTC. It translates to CASSETGRAGNEQFF.

The chain has TRBV5-1 and TRBJ1-1; TRBD1 matches at 9 bases. Germline V CDR1 and CDR2: SGHRS, YFSETQ. The ends lost 4 bases at V and 1 base at J; junction bases unmatched: 8. The CDR3 is 16 amino acids. The CDR3 sequence is CASSPGYRGRNTEAFF. The CDR3, as DNA: TGCGCCAGCAGCCCTGGGTACAGGGGGCGGAACACTGAAGCTTTCTTT.

This clone was counted a few times. The V call is TRBV5-1, the J call TRBJ2-7; D might be TRBD2 (7 bases). The CDR3 is made up of 15 amino acids. CDR1 is SGHRS, CDR2 YFSETQ, per germline. V was trimmed by 3 bases and J by 3 bases, leaving 16 bases between them. The CDR3 DNA reads TGCGCCAGCAGCTGGATTTCGGGGGGCGGCTACGAGCAGTACTTC. It specifies CASSWISGGGYEQYF.

The chain links TRBV5-4 to TRBJ1-2, with D perhaps matching TRBD1 (6 bases). The CDR3 totals 12 residues. In germline, CDR1 is SGHNT, CDR2 YYREEE (reference sequence). Trimming shortened V by 4 bases and J by 4 bases, and 8 bases separated the two germline ends. The CDR3 sequence is CASSADSYGYTF. DNA of the CDR3: TGTGCCAGCAGCGCGGACAGCTATGGCTACACCTTC. The full variable domain, in which reference TRBV5-4 and TRBJ1-2 provide the parts outside the CDR3, is ETGVTQSPTHLIKTRGQQVTLRCSSQSGHNTVSWYQQALGQGPQFIFQYYREEENGRGNFPPRFSGLQFPNYSSELNVNALELDDSALYLCASSADSYGYTFGSGTRLTVV.

The V call is TRBV29-1, the J call TRBJ2-1, with 10 positions matching TRBD2. CDR1 is SQVTM and CDR2 is ANQGSEA in the germline V gene. Trimming removed 2 bases from V and 7 bases from J; junction bases left unmatched: 11. The CDR3 is made up of 16 amino acids. The DNA for the CDR3 is TGCAGCGTTGAATTCCCCCCTAGCGGGAGTGGAAATGAGCAGTTCTTC. It specifies CSVEFPPSGSGNEQFF.

The CDR3 coding sequence is TGTGCCAGCAGCAGTAGGACAGGGGGAAAACTGTTTTTT. It yields the protein CASSSRTGGKLFF. The chain uses TRBV7-8 and TRBJ1-4; TRBD1 matches 10 bases. The CDR3 runs to 13 residues. The germline V gene encodes CDR1 SGHVS and CDR2 FQNEAQ. With V trimmed by 5 bases and J by 10 bases, 4 bases remained unmatched.

The V call is TRBV6-6, the J call TRBJ2-3; weak D call: TRBD2 (6 bases). Germline V gives CDR1 MNHNY, CDR2 SVGAGI (reference sequence). This CDR3 is 15 amino acids long. V was shortened by 8 bases and J by 2 bases, with 17 bases between the two germline ends. The CDR3 here is CASRPTGGATDTQYF. CDR3 DNA: TGTGCCAGCCGACCCACTGGAGGGGCCACAGATACGCAGTATTTT.

V is TRBV7-2 and J is TRBJ2-7, with 8 bases lining up with TRBD2. V shed 7 bases, J shed 4 bases, and the junction held 6 bases outside the gene matches. The CDR3 runs 13 residues. The germline V gene has CDR1 SGHTA and CDR2 FQGNSA. CDR3 DNA: TGTGCCAGCACCCTCGGCGGGGGGTACGAGCAGTACTTC. This codes for CASTLGGGYEQYF. The complete variable domain, with remaining parts taken from reference TRBV7-2 and TRBJ2-7, reads GAGVSQSPSNKVTEKGKDVELRCDPISGHTALYWYRQSLGQGLEFLIYFQGNSAPDKSGLPSDRFSAERTGGSVSTLTIQRTQQEDSAVYLCASTLGGGYEQYFGPGTRLTVT.

The rearrangement uses TRBV4-3 and TRBJ1-4; 12 bases fit TRBD1. CDR3 size: 16 residues. Germline CDR1 reads LGHNA; CDR2 reads YSLEER. After removal of 0 bases from V and 11 bases from J, the junction contained 7 bases not matched to a gene. CDR3 nucleotides: TGCGCCAGCAGCCAAGAACTACCGGGACAGGGGGCTAAACTGTTTTTT. Translating it yields CASSQELPGQGAKLFF.

Notes on this clone: Other DNA sequences in the same sample also yield this CDR3. This rearrangement joins TRBV20-1 to TRBJ2-7, with 7 bases matching TRBD2. The ends lost 1 base at V and 7 bases at J; junction bases unmatched: 1. Germline CDR1 and CDR2: DFQATT and SNEGSKA (reference sequence). The CDR3 is 11 residues long. The CDR3: CSARAGGEQYF. The CDR3 DNA is TGCAGTGCTAGAGCCGGGGGGGAGCAGTACTTC.

This chain links TRBV30 with TRBJ1-1; D unresolved. The germline V gene has CDR1 GTSNPN and CDR2 SVGIG (reference sequence). The CDR3 is made up of 15 amino acids. The V end lost 2 bases, the J end lost 5 bases, and 18 bases lay between the germline ends. The CDR3 nucleotides read TGTGCCTGGAGTCCGTATTCCGGGGTCAGGACTGAAGCTTTCTTT. This encodes CAWSPYSGVRTEAFF.

This clone was seen a single time. This chain links TRBV7-2 with TRBJ1-1, with 8 nucleotides matching TRBD1. The V and J ends lost 2 bases and 11 bases, in that order; junction bases with no gene match: 10. The CDR3 length is 14 residues. Per the germline V gene, CDR1 is SGHTA and CDR2 is FQGNSA. The CDR3 DNA is TGTGCCAGCAGCTTACAGCCTCAGGGGGCGTTTGCTTTCTTT. It specifies CASSLQPQGAFAFF.

The chain has TRBV11-2 and TRBJ2-7; TRBD2 is a possible D gene (5 bases). The CDR3 consists of 14 residues. Germline CDR1 reads SGHAT; CDR2 reads FQNNGV. Trimming removed 3 bases from V and 7 bases from J, with 16 bases in between. CDR3 sequence reads: CASSFGVFPFEQYF. CDR3 DNA: TGTGCCAGCAGCTTCGGGGTTTTCCCTTTTGAGCAGTACTTC.

V and J are TRBV7-9 and TRBJ2-5, with a weak D call TRBD1 (6 bases). This CDR3 is 16 amino acids long. Germline CDR1 is SEHNR and CDR2 is FQNEAQ (reference sequence). Trimming took off 2 bases at V and 4 bases at J, with 17 bases between the two ends. CDR3 protein: CASSLHGQGPGETQYF. The CDR3 DNA reads TGTGCCAGCAGCTTACATGGGCAGGGGCCAGGAGAGACCCAGTACTTC.

Judged by abundance, this clone is medium-sized. Other DNA sequences in the sample encode the same CDR3. The chain uses TRBV5-1 and TRBJ2-1, with 8 bases lining up with TRBD2. This CDR3 region has 14 residues. Unmatched junction bases numbered 0, after V lost 1 base and J lost 3 bases. The germline gives CDR1 SGHRS, CDR2 YFSETQ. Here the CDR3 reads CASSLSGGYNEQFF. The CDR3 DNA follows: TGCGCCAGCAGCTTGAGCGGGGGCTACAATGAGCAGTTCTTC.

The chain employs TRBV5-4 and TRBJ1-4; a possible D gene is TRBD1 (6 bases). V was shortened by 4 bases and J by 8 bases, with 18 bases between the two germline ends. Looked up from germline, CDR1 is SGHNT and CDR2 is YYREEE (reference sequence). The CDR3 totals 15 residues. The CDR3 nucleotides read TGTGCCAGCAGCCCGTCAGGGGTCTTGGGGGAAAAACTGTTTTTT. It encodes CASSPSGVLGEKLFF.

V gene TRBV6-5 combines with J gene TRBJ1-1; 8 positions agree with TRBD1. From germline, CDR1 is MNHEY and CDR2 SVGAGI. The CDR3 is made up of 12 amino acids. The V gene end was trimmed by 9 bases and the J gene end by 5 bases; junction bases not matched to a gene: 5. This CDR3 is CASTGGSTEAFF. CDR3 DNA sequence: TGTGCCAGTACAGGGGGGAGTACTGAAGCTTTCTTT.

This clone turned up a few times. The chain combines TRBV5-1 with TRBJ2-5; 13 positions match TRBD2. The CDR3 contains 14 residues. Germline V gene lookup returns CDR1 SGHRS and CDR2 YFSETQ. The DNA for the CDR3 is TGCGGGAGCAGCTCCGGGACTAGCGGGGCCGGGTGGTACTTC. Protein product: CGSSSGTSGAGWYF.

The gene calls are TRBV11-2 and TRBJ1-5; TRBD1 aligns across 8 bases. The germline V gene has CDR1 SGHAT and CDR2 FQNNGV. CDR3 length: 15 residues. Unmatched junction bases numbered 5, after V lost 5 bases and J lost 2 bases. CDR3 sequence reads: CASSPGGGGNQPQHF. The CDR3 DNA follows: TGTGCCAGCAGCCCAGGGGGCGGCGGCAATCAGCCCCAGCATTTT. The whole variable domain, remainder taken from reference TRBV11-2 and TRBJ1-5, is EAGVAQSPRYKIIEKRQSVAFWCNPISGHATLYWYQQILGQGPKLLIQFQNNGVVDDSQLPKDRFSAERLKGVDSTLKIQPAKLEDSAVYLCASSPGGGGNQPQHFGDGTRLSIL.

This chain joins TRBV11-1 and TRBJ2-2, with TRBD2 matching over 7 bases. V gave up 0 bases and J gave up 6 bases; unmatched junction bases: 7. The CDR3 length is 16 residues. The V gene's germline CDR1 is SGHAT and CDR2 FQDESV (reference sequence). The CDR3: CASSLAWDYLAGELFF. In DNA, the CDR3 is TGTGCCAGCAGCTTAGCCTGGGACTACCTCGCCGGGGAGCTGTTTTTT.

The rearrangement links TRBV10-3 to TRBJ1-2, with 11 bases that match TRBD1. With V trimmed by 7 bases and J by 7 bases, 8 bases remained unmatched. The CDR3 spans 14 residues. The germline CDR1 and CDR2 sequences are ENHRY and SYGVKD. The DNA for the CDR3 is TGTGCCATCACTCGAGGACAGGGGGCATCTGGCTACACCTTC. Protein: CAITRGQGASGYTF.